The 18 T cell receptor beta chains below all came from one sample that was sequenced in a study of identical twins. TCRdb independently ran MiXCR on the 5' RACE reads; one entry per CDR3 protein. Counted here are about 330,000 distinct CDR3 sequences, approximately 13% occurring once; the ten biggest clones make up around 7.2%. This same sample was also taken into another study, of yellow fever vaccine responses in identical twins.

Sequencing was done on a sample of CD8+ T cells sorted from blood. Receptor source: a woman aged 18-35 years in good health.

This clonotype was counted only a few times. The CDR3 nucleotides are TGTGCCAGCAGCCACCACTGGGGGCAGGATCAGCCCCAGCATTTT. Translation: CASSHHWGQDQPQHF. The gene calls are TRBV4-2 and TRBJ1-5; D possibly corresponds to TRBD1 (6 bases). Germline CDR1 is LGHNA and CDR2 is YNFKEQ. Trimming removed 3 bases at V and 5 bases at J, with 14 bases between. The length of the CDR3 is 15 residues.

This clonotype was found a few times. The genes are TRBV24-1 and TRBJ2-1, with D unresolved. Germline-derived CDR1 and CDR2 are KGHDR and SFDVKD. This CDR3 region has 19 residues. Trimming shortened V by 3 bases and J by 12 bases, and 32 bases separated the two germline ends. In nucleotides, the CDR3 is TGTGCCACCAGTGATCGGTGGCAAACGTCGAGAACCCGGTTCCTCGGGCAGTTCTTC. This gives the protein CATSDRWQTSRTRFLGQFF.

The rearrangement links TRBV7-2 to TRBJ2-7; no clear D. The CDR3 totals 15 residues. The V and J ends lost 1 base and 6 bases respectively, with 16 bases between them. Germline assignment: CDR1 SGHTA and CDR2 FQGNSA. CDR3 region: CASSLEGRELGEQYF. CDR3 DNA sequence: TGTGCCAGCAGCTTAGAAGGCCGCGAGTTGGGCGAGCAGTACTTC.

In this sample, this clonotype turned up a few times. The rearrangement joins TRBV29-1 to TRBJ2-5, with 7 bases matching TRBD1. The length of the CDR3 is 13 residues. Losses at the gene ends were 1 base for V and 6 bases for J; bases not matched to a gene: 5. CDR1 SQVTM and CDR2 ANQGSEA come from the germline V gene. CDR3 DNA: TGCAGCGTTGAAGGGAAGGGGGCGAAGACCCAGTACTTC. Translated: CSVEGKGAKTQYF.

This chain connects TRBV27 to TRBJ2-7, with 9 bases aligning to TRBD1. The CDR3 is 13 amino acids. Trimming took 5 bases from V and 6 from J; bases not matched to a gene: 5. CDR1 is MNHEY and CDR2 is SMNVEV in the germline V gene (reference sequence). The CDR3 bases are TGTGCCAGCAGTCCCGGGACAGGGTTCGAGCAGTACTTC. Amino acid sequence: CASSPGTGFEQYF.

The chain joins TRBV5-6 to TRBJ2-1; 9 nucleotides match TRBD2. Germline V gene lookup returns CDR1 SGHDT and CDR2 YYEEEE. The J segment lost 5 bases and the V segment lost 2 bases, leaving 11 bases of the junction unmatched. The CDR3 has 17 amino acids. CDR3 bases: TGTGCCAGCAGCTTCCCGAGAAGCGGGAGGTGGGACAATGAGCAGTTCTTC. This encodes CASSFPRSGRWDNEQFF.

This clonotype was seen only a few times. The chain links TRBV5-5 to TRBJ1-2; 8 bases match TRBD1. Looked up from germline, CDR1 is SGHKS and CDR2 is YYEKEE (reference sequence). CDR3 length equals 12 residues. The junction had 4 bases not matched to a gene; V was cut back by 9 bases and J by 3 bases. The CDR3 loop reads CATQDRDYGYTF. Written as DNA, the CDR3 is TGTGCCACCCAGGACAGGGACTATGGCTACACCTTC.

The sample holds a few counts of this clonotype. The V call is TRBV5-1, the J call TRBJ2-7; TRBD2 is a possible D gene (6 bases). This CDR3 is built from 14 residues. CDR1 SGHRS and CDR2 YFSETQ come from the germline V gene. The germline V and J ends were trimmed by 1 base and 7 bases, with 15 bases remaining between them. CDR3 DNA: TGCGCCAGCAGCTTGTCGTCCGCGGGGAGGGAGCAGTACTTC. Encoded protein: CASSLSSAGREQYF.

The genes are TRBV10-3 and TRBJ1-6, with 7 bases matching TRBD1. The trim removed 6 bases at V and 8 bases at J, leaving 10 bases unmatched. CDR3 length: 15 residues. Germline-derived CDR1 and CDR2 are ENHRY and SYGVKD. CDR3 residues: CAIRKDRSVDSPLHF. The CDR3 DNA reads as TGTGCCATCAGGAAGGACAGGTCCGTGGATTCACCCCTCCACTTT.

A few counts support this clonotype. The J gene is TRBJ2-7, the V gene TRBV5-1; 7 bases are a match to TRBD2. V lost 3 bases, J lost 5 bases, and 11 bases stayed unmatched. The length of the CDR3 is 15 residues. The germline gives CDR1 SGHRS, CDR2 YFSETQ. The CDR3 reads CASSWTGRENDEQYF. The CDR3 coding sequence is TGCGCCAGCAGCTGGACTGGGCGGGAGAACGACGAGCAGTACTTC.

The chain couples TRBV25-1 to TRBJ2-5; 9 bases match TRBD1. The CDR3 runs 16 residues. J gave up 2 bases and V 3 bases, and 7 bases lay outside the gene matches. Germline assignment: CDR1 MGHDK and CDR2 SYGVNS. The DNA of the CDR3 is TGTGCCAGCAGTGAGGATGGGACAGGGCCTCAAGAGACCCAGTACTTC. Its translation is CASSEDGTGPQETQYF.

This clonotype has ten or more counts. The chain uses TRBV12-3 or TRBV12-4 and TRBJ1-2; D ambiguous. This CDR3 has 11 residues. V dropped 6 bases and J dropped 4 bases, with 6 bases sitting between them. The DNA for the CDR3 is TGTGCCAGCAGCCTCTCCTATGGCTACACCTTC. It translates to CASSLSYGYTF.

This clonotype appeared a few times. V usage is TRBV11-2 and J usage is TRBJ2-4; D possibly uses TRBD1 or TRBD2 (5 bases each). This CDR3 has 14 residues. V lost 4 bases, J lost 10 bases, and 17 bases lay in between. The germline V gene has CDR1 SGHAT and CDR2 FQNNGV. CDR3 loop: CASSSQDSAPIQYF. The CDR3 DNA reads as TGTGCCAGCAGCTCACAGGATAGCGCACCTATTCAGTACTTC.

The chain uses TRBV5-1 and TRBJ2-1; D is ambiguous. Trimming cost V 4 bases and J 6 bases, with 23 bases left between them. The CDR3 length is 17 residues. Germline V gives CDR1 SGHRS, CDR2 YFSETQ. The CDR3 DNA is TGCGCCAGCAGCCCGTCTTTCTCGGCCACCAACTCCAATGAGCAGTTCTTC. It is translated as CASSPSFSATNSNEQFF.

Note on this clonotype: One junction end does not reproduce the germline sequence, and a read error may be involved. This chain links TRBV11-2 with TRBJ2-7; D gene ambiguous. The CDR3 covers 11 residues. From germline, CDR1 is SGHAT and CDR2 FQNNGV. The CDR3 sequence: CASSLGAKITF. As DNA, the CDR3 is TGTGCCAGCAGCTTAGGGGCAAAGATAACCTTC. Combining the CDR3 with reference TRBV11-2 and TRBJ2-7 gives the whole variable domain EAGVAQSPRYKIIEKRQSVAFWCNPISGHATLYWYQQILGQGPKLLIQFQNNGVVDDSQLPKDRFSAERLKGVDSTLKIQPAKLEDSAVYLCASSLGAKITFGPGTRLTVT.

This chain joins TRBV7-6 and TRBJ1-4, with no clear D. CDR1 is SGHVS, CDR2 FNYEAQ, per germline. CDR3 length equals 15 residues. Trimming removed 7 bases at V and 3 bases at J, with 15 bases between. CDR3 sequence: CASTPNRGANEKLFF. CDR3 nucleotides: TGTGCCAGCACCCCAAATCGGGGTGCTAATGAAAAACTGTTTTTT.

The V and J genes are TRBV28 and TRBJ2-3; a weak D match, TRBD2 (5 bases). The CDR3 has 15 amino acids. Germline CDR1 reads MDHEN; CDR2 reads SYDVKM. The ends were cut back, 2 bases at V and 4 bases at J, with 13 bases in the middle. CDR3: CASSLKLLGADTQYF. As DNA, the CDR3 is TGTGCCAGCAGTTTAAAACTCCTCGGGGCAGATACGCAGTATTTT.

The chain couples TRBV12-3 or TRBV12-4 to TRBJ1-4; D uncertain. The V end lost 4 bases, the J end lost 5 bases, and 11 bases lay between the germline ends. CDR3 length equals 14 residues. CDR3 protein: CASSYGVPNEKLFF. The CDR3, as DNA: TGTGCCAGCAGTTATGGAGTACCGAATGAAAAACTGTTTTTT.